This T cell receptor beta chain was sequenced during a study of blood T cell repertoires in COVID-19 (dated by TCRdb to the early 2020s). Study-wide context: Samples covering the acute and convalescent phases of COVID-19 were provided by collaborators in the United States, Italy and Spain. The samples were drawn from the first 160 participants of the ongoing ImmuneRACE study and from over 950 subjects provided by 6 global collaborators. Sample metadata almost always included a de-identified subject ID, COVID-19 status, age in years and sex. The material from the prospective study consisted of cDNA or gDNA derived from T cells, B-cell-depleted T cells, or PBMCs. Deeply sampled blood TCRbeta repertoires from subjects exposed to, actively infected with, or recovered from COVID-19 were included in the dataset. The repertoires were made available in a free public database intended to serve as a resource for research on the immune response to SARS-CoV-2. Where HLA class I and class II types were available, the types were taken from metadata supplied by the sample provider, not from assay-based typing.

The investigation overall reported the following: Clinical and demographic metadata were provided uncurated, with the amount varying by source and participant.

Details on this clone: Its recognized antigen is unknown. There are no base qualities to consult, and no much larger clone falls within one base.

TCRbeta CDR3 regions were amplified from genomic DNA by means of the immunoSEQ Assay, a bias-controlled multiplex PCR. On the study's bioinformatics: Within the assay, amplification of reference gene primers was used to estimate how many nucleated cells each sample contained. To quantify the absolute abundance of each unique TCRbeta CDR3 rearrangement, sequence reads were collapsed and filtered. For each sample, productive Simpson clonality was calculated by taking the square root of Simpson's diversity index across productive rearrangements. What TCRdb holds here is the immuneACCESS table cut down to in-frame rearrangements. Part of the clones is not present; checked against another copy, under half of the missing clones reflect an unresolved V gene, and the others are unexplained. Clone size and V and J calls were adopted from that table, with D and trimming inferred from the DNA. The sample table holds 200,000 to 300,000 clones, of which around 90% were seen once. The ten largest clones capture just over 2.5% of the sample.

Participants in the prospective study were enrolled through a virtual design, were aged 18 to 89 years, and lived in fewer than 30 United States geographic areas. In the prospective study, participants were assigned to cohorts based on the clinical history participants reported in a screening survey and a study questionnaire. Each participant in the prospective study had whole blood, serum and a nasopharyngeal or oropharyngeal swab collected by mobile phlebotomists. Prospective study participants could optionally give additional blood draws and questionnaires over a 2-month period. Before DNA extraction, prospective study blood samples were shipped either frozen or at room temperature. The receptor comes from a woman in her twenties or thirties with acute COVID-19. The sequenced sample consisted of PBMCs or T cells enriched from blood (not recorded which).

CDR3 region: CASSLSGVQPQHF. In nucleotide form, the sequence is TGTGCCAGCAGTTTGTCAGGGGTCCAGCCCCAGCATTTT. Recombination joined TRBV27 with TRBJ1-5; matching of 6 bases hints at TRBD1 as the D gene. Inclusive of the bounding cysteine and phenylalanine, the CDR3 is 13 residues long. Only the CDR3 region is kept as DNA, spanning 39 bases read in frame from base 1. V loses 3 bases, J loses 7 bases, and the germline ends lie 10 bases apart. In the germline V gene (reference sequence), CDR1 corresponds to MNHEY and CDR2 to SMNVEV.